Sequencing of this T cell receptor (beta chain) was carried out in a study of technical replicates of blood from several donors. The junction had 1 base not matched to a gene; V was cut back by 3 bases and J by 1 base. Germline V gene sequence: CDR1 MRHNA, CDR2 SNTAGT. The CDR3 loop spans 15 amino acids. The assay was immunoSEQ multiplex PCR, and TCRdb's table has in-frame clones only and misses some. The sample contains 60,000 to 90,000 clones, just under 97% of which appear only once. The V call is TRBV6-4, the J call TRBJ1-1; 11 positions match TRBD1. The receptor's source is a human donor in good health. The sample was T cells isolated from PBMCs. The CDR3 DNA reads TGTGCCAGCAGTGATGGGACAGGGGGGAACACTGAAGCTTTCTTT. Amino acids: CASSDGTGGNTEAFF.